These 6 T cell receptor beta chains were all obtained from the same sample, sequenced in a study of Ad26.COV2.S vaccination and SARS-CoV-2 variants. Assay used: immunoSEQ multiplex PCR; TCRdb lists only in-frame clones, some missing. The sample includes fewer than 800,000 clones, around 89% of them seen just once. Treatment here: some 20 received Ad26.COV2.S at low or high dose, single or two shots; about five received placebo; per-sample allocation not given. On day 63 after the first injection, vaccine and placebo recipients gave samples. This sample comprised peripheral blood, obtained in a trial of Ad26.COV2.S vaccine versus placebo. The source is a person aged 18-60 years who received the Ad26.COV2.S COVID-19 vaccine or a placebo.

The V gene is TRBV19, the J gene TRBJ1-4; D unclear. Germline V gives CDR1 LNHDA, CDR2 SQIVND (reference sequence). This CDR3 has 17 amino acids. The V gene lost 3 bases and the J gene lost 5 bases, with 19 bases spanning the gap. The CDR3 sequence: CASSMSKVAWVNEKLFF. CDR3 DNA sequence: TGTGCCAGTAGTATGTCGAAAGTCGCGTGGGTCAATGAAAAACTGTTTTTT.

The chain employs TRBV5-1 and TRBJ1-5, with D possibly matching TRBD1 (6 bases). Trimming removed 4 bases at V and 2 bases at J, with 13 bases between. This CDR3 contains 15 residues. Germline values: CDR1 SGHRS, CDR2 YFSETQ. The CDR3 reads CASSPEPGGNQPQHF. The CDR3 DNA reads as TGCGCCAGCAGCCCCGAGCCAGGGGGCAATCAGCCCCAGCATTTT.

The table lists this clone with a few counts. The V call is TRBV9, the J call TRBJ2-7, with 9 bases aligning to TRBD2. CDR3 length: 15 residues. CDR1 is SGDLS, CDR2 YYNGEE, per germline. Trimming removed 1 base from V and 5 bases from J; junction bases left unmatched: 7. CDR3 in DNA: TGTGCCAGCAGCGTAACCCCTAGCGGGACCGACGAGCAGTACTTC. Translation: CASSVTPSGTDEQYF.

The CDR3 sequence is CASSPGNTGELFF. CDR3 coding DNA: TGTGCCAGCAGCCCAGGGAACACCGGGGAGCTGTTTTTT. This chain connects TRBV27 to TRBJ2-2; D ambiguous. Trimming cost V 6 bases and J 1 base, with 6 bases left between them. The CDR3 is 13 residues long. Germline CDR1 is MNHEY and CDR2 is SMNVEV (reference sequence).

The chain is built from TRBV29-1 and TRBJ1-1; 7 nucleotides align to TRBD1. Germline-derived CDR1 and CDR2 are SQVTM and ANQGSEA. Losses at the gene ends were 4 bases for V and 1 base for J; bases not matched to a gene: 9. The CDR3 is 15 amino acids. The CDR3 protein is CSVGLDRSTNTEAFF. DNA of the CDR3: TGCAGCGTTGGATTGGACAGGTCGACGAACACTGAAGCTTTCTTT. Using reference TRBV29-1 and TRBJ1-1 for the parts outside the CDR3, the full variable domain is SAVISQKPSRDICQRGTSLTIQCQVDSQVTMMFWYRQQPGQSLTLIATANQGSEATYESGFVIDKFPISRPNLTFSTLTVSNMSPEDSSIYLCSVGLDRSTNTEAFFGQGTRLTVV.

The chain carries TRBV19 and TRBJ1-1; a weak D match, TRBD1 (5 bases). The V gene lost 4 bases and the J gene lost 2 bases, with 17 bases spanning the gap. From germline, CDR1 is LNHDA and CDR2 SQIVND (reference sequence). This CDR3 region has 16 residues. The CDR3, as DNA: TGTGCCAGTAGTAGCCAGGTTGGGACGGTCAACACTGAAGCTTTCTTT. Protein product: CASSSQVGTVNTEAFF.